This TCR beta chain is from a study of CD8+ T cells in alopecia areata. The CDR3 runs to 13 residues. Germline CDR1 reads LNHDA; CDR2 reads SQIVND (reference sequence). V lost 2 bases and J lost 3, with 8 bases in between. Study-wide findings and caveats: Clonality in the scalp and expanded CD8+ clones ranked among the top 100 were significantly decreased by tofacitinib.

Treatment noted: oral pan-JAK inhibitor, 5-10 mg twice daily. Extraction of RNA preceded its reverse transcription into cDNA, which served as the sequencing template. Profiling relied on immunoSEQ multiplex PCR, and the TCRdb table lists in-frame clones only, not all of them. The sample includes 50,000 to 65,000 clones, about 43% of them seen just once. With regard to this clone: What it binds is unknown.

This TCR came from a human donor with alopecia areata. The chain employs TRBV19 and TRBJ2-7; D is perhaps TRBD2 (5 bases). The sample was CD8+ T cells sorted from blood, taken at approximately week 39, from a patient treated with tofacitinib. CDR3 in amino acids: CASSIKSGYEQYF. CDR3 in DNA: TGTGCCAGTAGTATAAAAAGCGGCTACGAGCAGTACTTC.